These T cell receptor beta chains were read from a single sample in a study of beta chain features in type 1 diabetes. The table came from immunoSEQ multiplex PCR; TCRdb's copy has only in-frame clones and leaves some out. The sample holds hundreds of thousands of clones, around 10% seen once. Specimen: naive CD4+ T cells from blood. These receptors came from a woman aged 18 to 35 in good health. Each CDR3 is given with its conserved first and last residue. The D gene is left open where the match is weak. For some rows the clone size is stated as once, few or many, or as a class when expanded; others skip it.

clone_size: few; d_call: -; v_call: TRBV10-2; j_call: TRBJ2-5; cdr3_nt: TGCGCCAGCAAAAACAGGGGGGGTCAAGAGACCCAGTACTTC; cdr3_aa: CASKNRGGQETQYF
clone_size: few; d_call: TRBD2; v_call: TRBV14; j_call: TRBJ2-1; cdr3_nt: TGTGCCAGCAGCCGCCCGGGACTAGCGGGAGGGGGAGATGAGCAGTTCTTC; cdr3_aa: CASSRPGLAGGGDEQFF
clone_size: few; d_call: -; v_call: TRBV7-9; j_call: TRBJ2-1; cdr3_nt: TGTGCCAGCAGCTTAGCTCCGTCGGGTGAGCAGTTCTTC; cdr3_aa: CASSLAPSGEQFF
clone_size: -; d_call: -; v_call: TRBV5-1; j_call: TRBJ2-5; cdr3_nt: TGCGCCAGCAGCTTGGGGCAGGGACAAGAGACCCAGTACTTC; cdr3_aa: CASSLGQGQETQYF
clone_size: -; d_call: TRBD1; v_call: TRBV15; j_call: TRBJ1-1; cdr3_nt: TGTGCCACCAGCAGAAAGACAGGGATCGGGGTAACTGAAGCTTTCTTT; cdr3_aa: CATSRKTGIGVTEAFF
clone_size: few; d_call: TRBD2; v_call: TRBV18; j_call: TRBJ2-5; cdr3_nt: TGTGCCAGCGCCCACGGGAGGCAAGGAGAGACCCAGTACTTC; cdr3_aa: CASAHGRQGETQYF
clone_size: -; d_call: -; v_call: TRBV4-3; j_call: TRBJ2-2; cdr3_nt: TGCGCCAGCAGCCATCGACGGAAGAGGGACACCGGGGAGCTGTTTTTT; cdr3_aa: CASSHRRKRDTGELFF
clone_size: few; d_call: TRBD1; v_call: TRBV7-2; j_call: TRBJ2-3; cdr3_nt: TGTGCCAGTGGACAGGGGACGACTGGGGATACGCAGTATTTT; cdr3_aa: CASGQGTTGDTQYF
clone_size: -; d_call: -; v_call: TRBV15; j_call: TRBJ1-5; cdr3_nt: TGTGCCACCCGACCCTGGTCGGGCAATCAGCCCCAGCATTTT; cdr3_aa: CATRPWSGNQPQHF
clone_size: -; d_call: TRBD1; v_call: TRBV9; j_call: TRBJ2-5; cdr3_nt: TGTGCCAGCAGCGTAGTAGGAAGTACAGGGGCAGAGACCCAGTACTTC; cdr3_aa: CASSVVGSTGAETQYF
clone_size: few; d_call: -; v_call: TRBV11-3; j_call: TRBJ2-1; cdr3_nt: TGTGCCAGCAGCCGTACCGGGGCCAAGGACAATGAGCAGTTCTTC; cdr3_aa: CASSRTGAKDNEQFF
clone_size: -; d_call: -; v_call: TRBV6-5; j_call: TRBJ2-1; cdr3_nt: TGTGCCAGCAGTTACGGTTATAACTCCTACAATGAGCAGTTCTTC; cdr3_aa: CASSYGYNSYNEQFF
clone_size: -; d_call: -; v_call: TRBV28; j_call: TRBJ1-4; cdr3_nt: TGTGCCAGCAGTTTTGGGCGGAACGAAAAACTGTTTTTT; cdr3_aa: CASSFGRNEKLFF
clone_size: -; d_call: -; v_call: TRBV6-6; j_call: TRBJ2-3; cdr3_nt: TGTGCCAGCAGTACAGGGACGGGCACAGATACGCAGTATTTT; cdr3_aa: CASSTGTGTDTQYF